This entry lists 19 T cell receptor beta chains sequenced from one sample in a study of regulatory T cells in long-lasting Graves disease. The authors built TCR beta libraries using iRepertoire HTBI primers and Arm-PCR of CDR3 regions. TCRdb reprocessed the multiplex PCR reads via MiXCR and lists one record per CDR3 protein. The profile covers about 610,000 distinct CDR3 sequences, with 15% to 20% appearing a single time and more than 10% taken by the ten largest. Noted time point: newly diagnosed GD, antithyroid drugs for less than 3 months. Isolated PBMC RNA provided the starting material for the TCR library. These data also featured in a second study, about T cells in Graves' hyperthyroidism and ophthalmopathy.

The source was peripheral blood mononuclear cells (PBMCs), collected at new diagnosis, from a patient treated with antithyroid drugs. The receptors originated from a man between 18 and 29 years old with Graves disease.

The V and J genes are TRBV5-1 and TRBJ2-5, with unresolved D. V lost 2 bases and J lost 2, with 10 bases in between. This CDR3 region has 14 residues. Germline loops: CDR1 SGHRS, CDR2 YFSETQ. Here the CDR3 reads CASSFQNEQETQYF. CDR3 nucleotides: TGCGCCAGCAGCTTTCAGAACGAACAAGAGACCCAGTACTTC.

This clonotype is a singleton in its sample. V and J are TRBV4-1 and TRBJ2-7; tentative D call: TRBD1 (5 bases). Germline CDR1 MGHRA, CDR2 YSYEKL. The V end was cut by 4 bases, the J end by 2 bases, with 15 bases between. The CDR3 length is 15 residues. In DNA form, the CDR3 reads TGCGCCAGCAGCCTCCCGACAGCAACAACCTACGAGCAGTACTTC. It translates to CASSLPTATTYEQYF.

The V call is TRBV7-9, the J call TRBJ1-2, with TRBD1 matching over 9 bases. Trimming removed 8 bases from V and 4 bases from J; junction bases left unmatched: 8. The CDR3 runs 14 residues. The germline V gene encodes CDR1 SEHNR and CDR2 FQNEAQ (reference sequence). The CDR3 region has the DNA TGTGCCAGCGGACAGGGGCGGAATTTCTATGGCTACACCTTC. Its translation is CASGQGRNFYGYTF.

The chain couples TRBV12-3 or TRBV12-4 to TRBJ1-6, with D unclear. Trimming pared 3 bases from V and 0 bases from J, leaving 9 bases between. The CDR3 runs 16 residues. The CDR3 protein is CASSLSGSSYNSPLHF. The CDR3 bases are TGTGCCAGCAGTTTGTCGGGGAGCTCCTATAATTCACCCCTCCACTTT.

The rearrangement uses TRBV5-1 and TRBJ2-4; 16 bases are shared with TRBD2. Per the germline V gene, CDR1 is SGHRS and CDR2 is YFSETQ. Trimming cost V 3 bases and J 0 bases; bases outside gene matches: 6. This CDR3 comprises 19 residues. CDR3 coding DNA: TGCGCCAGCAGCTACCGGGGACTAGCGGGGGGGCTAGCCAAAAACATTCAGTACTTC. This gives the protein CASSYRGLAGGLAKNIQYF.

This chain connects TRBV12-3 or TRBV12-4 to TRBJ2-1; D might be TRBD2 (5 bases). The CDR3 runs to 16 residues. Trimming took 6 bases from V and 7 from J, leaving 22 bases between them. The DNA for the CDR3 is TGTGCCAGCAGCTCCCCATCGGGATATGAACGAAATGAGCAGTTCTTC. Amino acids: CASSSPSGYERNEQFF.

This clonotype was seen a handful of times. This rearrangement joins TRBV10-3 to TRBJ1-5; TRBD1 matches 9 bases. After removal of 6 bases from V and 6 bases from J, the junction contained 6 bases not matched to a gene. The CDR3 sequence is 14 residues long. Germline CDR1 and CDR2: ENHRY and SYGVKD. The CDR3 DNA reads TGTGCCATCAGGGGGACAGGGTCTGGTCAGCCCCAGCATTTT. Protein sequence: CAIRGTGSGQPQHF.

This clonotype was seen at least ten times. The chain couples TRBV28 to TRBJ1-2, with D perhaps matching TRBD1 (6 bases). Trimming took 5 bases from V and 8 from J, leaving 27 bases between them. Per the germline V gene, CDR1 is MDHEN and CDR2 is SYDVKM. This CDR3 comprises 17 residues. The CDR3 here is CASSPALRGGWSHGYTF. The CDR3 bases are TGTGCCAGCAGTCCAGCCTTAAGGGGGGGCTGGTCGCACGGCTACACCTTC.

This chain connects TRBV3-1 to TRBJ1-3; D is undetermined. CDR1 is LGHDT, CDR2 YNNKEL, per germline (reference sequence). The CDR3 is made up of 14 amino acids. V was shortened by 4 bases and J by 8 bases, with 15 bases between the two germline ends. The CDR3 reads CASSRPDGGDTIYF. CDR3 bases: TGTGCCAGCAGCCGACCGGACGGAGGAGACACCATATATTTT.

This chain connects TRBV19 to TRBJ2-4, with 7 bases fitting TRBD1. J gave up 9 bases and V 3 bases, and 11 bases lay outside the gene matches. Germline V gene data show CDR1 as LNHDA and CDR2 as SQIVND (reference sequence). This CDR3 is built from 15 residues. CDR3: CASSIAGGKISIQYF. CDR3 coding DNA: TGTGCCAGTAGTATCGCAGGGGGAAAAATAAGCATTCAGTACTTC.

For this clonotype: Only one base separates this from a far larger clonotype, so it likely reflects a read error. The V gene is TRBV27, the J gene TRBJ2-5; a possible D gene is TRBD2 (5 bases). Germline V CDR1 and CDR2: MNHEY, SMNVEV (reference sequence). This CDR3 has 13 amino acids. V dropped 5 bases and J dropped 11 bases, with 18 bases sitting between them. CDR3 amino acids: CASSPQSGYEQYF. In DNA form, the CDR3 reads TGTGCCAGCAGTCCCCAGTCGGGGTATGAGCAGTACTTC.

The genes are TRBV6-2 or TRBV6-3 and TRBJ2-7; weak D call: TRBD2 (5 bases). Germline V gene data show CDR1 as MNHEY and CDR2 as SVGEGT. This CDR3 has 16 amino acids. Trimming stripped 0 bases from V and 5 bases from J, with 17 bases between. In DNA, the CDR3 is TGTGCCAGCAGTTACTCGAGACTACTCACGAACCACGAGCAGTACTTC. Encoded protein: CASSYSRLLTNHEQYF.

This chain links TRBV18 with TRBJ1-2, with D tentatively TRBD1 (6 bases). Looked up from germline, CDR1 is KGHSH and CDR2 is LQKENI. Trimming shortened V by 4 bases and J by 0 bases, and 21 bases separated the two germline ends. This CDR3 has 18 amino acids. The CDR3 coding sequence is TGTGCCAGCTCACAAGCACTGGACAGCGCGGACCCTAACTATGGCTACACCTTC. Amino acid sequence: CASSQALDSADPNYGYTF.

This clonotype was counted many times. CDR3 nucleotides: TGCGCCAGCAGCTTGATGGGACCCACTGAAGCTTTCTTT. Protein product: CASSLMGPTEAFF. This chain connects TRBV5-1 to TRBJ1-1; tentatively, D is TRBD1 (5 bases). The CDR3 sequence is 13 residues long. Between the trimmed V and J ends, which lost 1 base and 4 bases, there was a span of 8 bases. CDR1 is SGHRS and CDR2 is YFSETQ in the germline V gene.

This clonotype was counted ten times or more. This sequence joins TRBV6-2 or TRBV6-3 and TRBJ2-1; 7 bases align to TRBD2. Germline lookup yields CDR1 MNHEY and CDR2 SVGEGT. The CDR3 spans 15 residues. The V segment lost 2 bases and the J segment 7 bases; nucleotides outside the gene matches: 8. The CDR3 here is CASSYGGVRGNEQFF. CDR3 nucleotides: TGTGCCAGCAGTTACGGGGGGGTTAGAGGAAATGAGCAGTTCTTC.

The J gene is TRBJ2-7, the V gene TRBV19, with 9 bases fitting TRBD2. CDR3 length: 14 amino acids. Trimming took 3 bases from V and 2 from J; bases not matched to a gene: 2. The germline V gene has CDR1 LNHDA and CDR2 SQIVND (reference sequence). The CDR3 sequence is CASSMGLATYEQYF. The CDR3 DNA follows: TGTGCCAGTAGTATGGGACTAGCTACCTACGAGCAGTACTTC. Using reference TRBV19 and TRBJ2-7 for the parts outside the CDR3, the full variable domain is DGGITQSPKYLFRKEGQNVTLSCEQNLNHDAMYWYRQDPGQGLRLIYYSQIVNDFQKGDIAEGYSVSREKKESFPLTVTSAQKNPTAFYLCASSMGLATYEQYFGPGTRLTVT.

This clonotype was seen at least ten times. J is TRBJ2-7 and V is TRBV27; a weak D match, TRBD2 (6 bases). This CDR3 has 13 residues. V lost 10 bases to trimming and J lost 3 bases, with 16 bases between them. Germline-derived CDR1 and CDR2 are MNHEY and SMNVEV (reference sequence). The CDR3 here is CATRLGPYYEQYF. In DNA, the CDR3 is TGTGCCACAAGACTAGGCCCCTACTACGAGCAGTACTTC.

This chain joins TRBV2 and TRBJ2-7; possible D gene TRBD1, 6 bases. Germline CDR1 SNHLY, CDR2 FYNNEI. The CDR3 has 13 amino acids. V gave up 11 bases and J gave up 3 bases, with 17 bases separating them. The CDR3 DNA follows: TGTGCCGCTTCGACAGGTGCCTACTACGAGCAGTACTTC. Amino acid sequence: CAASTGAYYEQYF.

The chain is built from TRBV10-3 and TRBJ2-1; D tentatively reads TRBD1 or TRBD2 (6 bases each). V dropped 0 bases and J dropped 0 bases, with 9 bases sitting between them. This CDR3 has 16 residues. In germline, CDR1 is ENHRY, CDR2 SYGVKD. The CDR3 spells CAISESKGGSYNEQFF. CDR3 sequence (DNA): TGTGCCATCAGTGAGTCGAAGGGGGGCTCCTACAATGAGCAGTTCTTC.